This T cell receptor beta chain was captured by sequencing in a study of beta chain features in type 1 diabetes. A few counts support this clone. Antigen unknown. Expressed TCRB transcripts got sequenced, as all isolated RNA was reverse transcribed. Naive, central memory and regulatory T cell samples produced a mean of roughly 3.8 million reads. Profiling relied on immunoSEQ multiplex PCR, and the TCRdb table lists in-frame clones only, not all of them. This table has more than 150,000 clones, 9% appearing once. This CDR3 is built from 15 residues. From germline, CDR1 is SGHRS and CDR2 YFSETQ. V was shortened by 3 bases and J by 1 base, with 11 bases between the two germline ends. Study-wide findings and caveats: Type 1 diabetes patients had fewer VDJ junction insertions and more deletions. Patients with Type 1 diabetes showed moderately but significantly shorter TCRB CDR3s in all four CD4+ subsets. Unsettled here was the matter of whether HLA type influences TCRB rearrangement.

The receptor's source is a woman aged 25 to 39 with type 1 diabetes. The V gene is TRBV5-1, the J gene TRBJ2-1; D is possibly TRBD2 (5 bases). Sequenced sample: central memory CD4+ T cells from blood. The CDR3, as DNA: TGCGCCAGCAGCTCGGAGGCGGTTTCCTACAATGAGCAGTTCTTC. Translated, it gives CASSSEAVSYNEQFF.